This TCR beta chain stems from a study of T cells in women clearing cervical HPV infection. Overall study context: Cases were women with histologically confirmed HPV16-related CIN3 or worse, including a couple of invasive cancers. Case blood was drawn when the lesion was first found; control blood after infection became undetectable. Findings and caveats of the study: TRBV6-7 abundance was lower in cases than controls (around 0.11% versus 0.16%).

Repertoires were generated with immunoSEQ multiplex PCR, while TCRdb's copy carries only in-frame clones and drops some. Its clone listing holds 25,000 to 30,000 clones. This CDR3 spans 15 amino acids. The germline V and J ends were trimmed by 3 bases and 4 bases, with 16 bases remaining between them. Germline-derived CDR1 and CDR2 are DFQATT and SNEGSKA (reference sequence). For this clone: Its matching antigen is unknown. The read halts 3 residues ahead of the CDR3 end, with the missing end drawn from the germline J gene.

The chain has TRBV20-1 and TRBJ2-1, with D possibly TRBD2 on 5 matching bases. Input material: blood buffy coat. The sequence came from a woman aged 18-70 years with a cervical HPV16 infection that either progressed to CIN3+ or cleared (not recorded which). The sequenced part of the CDR3 DNA is TGCAGTGCTAGGGACTTATTGACGCGTTACAATGAG. Translated: CSARDLLTRYNE. The entire CDR3 protein reads CSARDLLTRYNEQFF.